These T cell receptor beta chains were read from a single sample in a study of CD8+ T cells in alopecia areata. Assay: immunoSEQ multiplex PCR; the TCRdb copy retains only in-frame clones and omits some. Here the sample spans around 70,000 clones, around 29% being singletons. The input for sequencing was CD8+ T cells sorted from blood, taken at week 4, from a patient treated with tofacitinib. These receptors were taken from a human donor with alopecia areata. Each CDR3 is given with its conserved first and last residue.

v_call cdr3_aa
TRBV29-1 CSVTGGAVYEQYF
TRBV9 CASSSSGEDYEQYF
TRBV5-1 CASSPGTDSNQPQHF
TRBV29-1 CSASTGERVRETQYF
TRBV2 CASGGLGVNEQYF
TRBV7-9 CASSLGLGDEQFF
TRBV28 CASRGGLDTEAFF
TRBV28 CASSPLWTISNQPQHF
TRBV5-1 CASSLIPYEQYF
TRBV30 CAWKDTGYGYTF
TRBV30 CAWRGLAGTGELFF
TRBV15 CATSETSGSFKNIQYF
TRBV29-1 CSVVAPTNTEAFF
TRBV5-1 CASSTYAQDNEQFF
TRBV30 CAWSLFALGATEAFF
TRBV28 CASSFGYEQYF
TRBV6-9 CASSDGQDADTQYF
TRBV29-1 CSVVYGPLQIF
TRBV7-2 CASSLLAGPSNEQFF
TRBV7-6 CASSKGQGYEQYF
TRBV4-1 CASSQGGEETQYF
TRBV29-1 CSGGDSYEQYF
TRBV9 CASSFRQGEYGYTF
TRBV29-1 CSVEDPGGGEGYTF
TRBV5-6 CASSQTGTGITGELFF
TRBV6-4 CASSEAGSYNEQFF
TRBV9 CASSPPSTGTHSYEQYF
TRBV20-1 CSAPTNYGYTF
TRBV27 CASSSGLAWGGETQYF
TRBV29-1 CSGTPPGQYNEQFF
TRBV5-4 CASSNRGSQPQHF